The rows below give T cell receptor beta chains drawn from one sample of a study of T cell repertoires in cytomegalovirus infection. TCRdb analysed the reads with MiXCR anew, one entry per CDR3 protein. The table lists roughly 300,000 distinct CDR3 sequences, 9.5% of them singletons. The sample consisted of PBMCs. The receptor source for this set is a human donor in good health (CMV status not recorded). Some clones in this sample may be carry-over from other donors' samples. Both conserved end residues are trimmed from each CDR3. The order of the fields is clone size, V gene, J gene, D gene, CDR3 protein. The D gene is left open where the match is weak. For some rows the clone size is stated as once, few or many, or as a class when expanded; others skip it.

NA	TRBV6-1	TRBJ2-1	NA	ASSEEVGGYYNKQF
few	TRBV11-2	TRBJ2-5	TRBD2	ASSLRASGGETQY
NA	TRBV7-2	TRBJ2-1	TRBD2	ASSLGLAELRDEQF
many	TRBV29-1	TRBJ1-1	TRBD1	SVEQSQGYTEAF
few	TRBV27	TRBJ2-7	TRBD2	ASSFIRPGLAGGPPLEQY
many	TRBV7-2	TRBJ2-1	TRBD2	ASSLSGASYNEQF
NA	TRBV15	TRBJ2-2	NA	ATSRDKAGGGKLF
medium-sized	TRBV7-2	TRBJ1-2	NA	ASSLAAQDYGYT
few	TRBV7-2	TRBJ1-4	NA	ASSSGREEKLF
many	TRBV7-6	TRBJ1-3	TRBD1	ASSLVPGQGVHSGNTIY
many	TRBV7-2	TRBJ1-1	NA	AGTRVNTEAF
few	TRBV28	TRBJ1-1	NA	ASSPLTGLNTEAF
few	TRBV4-3	TRBJ2-2	NA	ASSQARAGTGELF
NA	TRBV7-6	TRBJ2-7	NA	ASRGQTYEQY
few	TRBV4-3	TRBJ2-3	NA	ASSQDRNTQY
NA	TRBV12-3/TRBV12-4	TRBJ2-5	NA	ASRRGQGGQTQY
few	TRBV4-1	TRBJ1-1	NA	ASSQTDGGSVMNTEAF
few	TRBV6-5	TRBJ2-7	NA	ASSYSPRSYEQY
NA	TRBV12-3/TRBV12-4	TRBJ1-2	NA	ASSRNVGANYGYT
many	TRBV7-6	TRBJ1-1	NA	ASSLGAGMNTEAF
many	TRBV7-2	TRBJ1-1	TRBD1	ASSFRTGGSTEAF
many	TRBV7-2	TRBJ1-6	NA	ASSSGGRTGNSPLH
few	TRBV5-4	TRBJ2-5	TRBD2	ASSGGRVPIRETQY
few	TRBV2	TRBJ2-7	NA	ATAPDSSYEQY
many	TRBV7-9	TRBJ2-7	NA	ASSLMTGISEQY
NA	TRBV11-2	TRBJ1-3	NA	ASSLGPRAVYTIY
many	TRBV7-9	TRBJ1-2	NA	ASRFMGANYGYT
many	TRBV7-3	TRBJ2-1	NA	ASSWTGRVNEQF
once	TRBV5-1	TRBJ2-5	NA	ASSLRASASPETQY
many	TRBV6-1	TRBJ2-3	NA	ASSKTGTDTQY
few	TRBV7-8	TRBJ2-5	NA	ASSLPWGETQY